The source of this T cell receptor (beta chain) is a study of metastatic and nonmetastatic thyroid tumors. Study at large: Comparison of repertoires was carried out across blood and tumor or nodule tissue from malignant and benign thyroid patients.

This clone was counted ten times or more. Its antigen remains unknown. Trimming stripped 0 bases from V and 1 base from J, with 2 bases between. The CDR3 contains 12 residues. CDR1 is SGHRS, CDR2 YFSETQ, per germline. In the study's own analysis: Differences in CDR3 between clinicopathological groups were drawn on to build a classifier intended to discriminate distant-metastatic papillary thyroid cancer patients. TCRdb recomputed clones from the PCR reads via MiXCR. Here the V and J calls rest on TCRdb's processing, not on the authors' analysis. Counted here are about 93,000 clones, 10% to 15% occurring once; the ten biggest clones make up roughly 12%. Study observations and caveats: Patients with malignant thyroid tumors reportedly had significantly higher TCR beta diversity than those with benign nodules, in blood and tumor.

Before thyroid surgery, none of the patients had received any treatment. Material: blood. The chain combines TRBV5-1 with TRBJ2-7; D uncertain. This receptor was obtained from a female donor with papillary thyroid cancer or a benign thyroid nodule (not recorded which). Some clones in this sample may be carry-over from other donors' samples. The CDR3 spells CASSLVSYEQYF. CDR3 DNA: TGCGCCAGCAGCTTGGTATCCTACGAGCAGTACTTC.